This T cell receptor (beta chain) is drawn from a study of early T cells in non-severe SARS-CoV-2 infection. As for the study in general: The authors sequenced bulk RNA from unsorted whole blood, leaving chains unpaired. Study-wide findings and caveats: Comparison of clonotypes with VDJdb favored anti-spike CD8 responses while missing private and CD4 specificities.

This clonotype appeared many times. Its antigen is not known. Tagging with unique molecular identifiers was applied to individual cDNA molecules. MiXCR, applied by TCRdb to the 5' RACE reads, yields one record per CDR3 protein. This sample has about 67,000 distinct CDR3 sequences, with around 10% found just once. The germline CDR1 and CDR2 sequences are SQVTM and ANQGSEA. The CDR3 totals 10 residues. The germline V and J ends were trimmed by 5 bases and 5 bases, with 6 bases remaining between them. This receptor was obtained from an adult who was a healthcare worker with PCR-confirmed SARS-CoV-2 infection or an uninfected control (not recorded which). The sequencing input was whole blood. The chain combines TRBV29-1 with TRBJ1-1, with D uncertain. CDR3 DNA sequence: TGCAGCGTTTGGCGGACTGAAGCTTTCTTT. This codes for CSVWRTEAFF.